This record covers a single TCR beta chain. The assay was immunoSEQ multiplex PCR, and TCRdb's table has in-frame clones only and misses some. The table shows 300,000 to 350,000 clones, with roughly 87% occurring only once. The record originates from a study of blood T cell repertoires in COVID-19. Study-wide context: Samples representing acute and convalescent COVID-19 were sourced from the United States, Italy and Spain. Nucleic acid was either cDNA or gDNA, and it came from T cells, B-cell-depleted T cells, or PBMCs.

This CDR3 is built from 15 residues. Germline-derived CDR1 and CDR2 are MNHEY and SVGAGI. The V gene lost 2 bases and the J gene lost 3 bases, with 13 bases spanning the gap. The receptor's source is a man in his late teens or twenties with active or convalescent COVID-19. The sequenced sample consisted of peripheral blood. V is TRBV6-5 and J is TRBJ1-1, with a weak D call TRBD1 (6 bases). The CDR3 is CASSYVRGGDTEAFF. The CDR3 region has the DNA TGTGCCAGCAGTTACGTAAGGGGGGGAGACACTGAAGCTTTCTTT.